The 32 T cell receptor beta chains reported below all come from one sample, sequenced in a study of STAT5B mutations in CD4+ large granular lymphocyte leukemia. Assay: immunoSEQ multiplex PCR; the TCRdb copy retains only in-frame clones and omits some. The sample consists of roughly 30,000 clones, approximately 70% of them appearing once. The sequencing input was CD4+ T cells from blood buffy coats. These receptors originate from a human donor in good health.

The V and J genes are TRBV5-1 and TRBJ1-2, with 9 bases identical to TRBD1. The CDR3 covers 14 residues. The junction had 0 bases not matched to a gene; V was cut back by 0 bases and J by 3 bases. Germline V gene data show CDR1 as SGHRS and CDR2 as YFSETQ. The CDR3 is CASSLGTGDYGYTF. In DNA, the CDR3 is TGCGCCAGCAGCTTGGGGACAGGGGACTATGGCTACACCTTC.

This clone occurred a few times. J is TRBJ1-6 and V is TRBV6-5; D perhaps matches TRBD1 (6 bases). This CDR3 has 15 amino acids. V dropped 7 bases and J dropped 7 bases, with 17 bases sitting between them. Germline V CDR1 and CDR2: MNHEY, SVGAGI. The CDR3 coding sequence is TGTGCCAGCACTTCGTTAGGCAGGGGCAATTCACCCCTCCACTTT. As protein: CASTSLGRGNSPLHF.

This clone has just one count. V and J are TRBV5-1 and TRBJ2-3; weak D call: TRBD2 (6 bases). The germline V gene encodes CDR1 SGHRS and CDR2 YFSETQ. The CDR3 extends over 15 amino acids. The V end lost 4 bases, the J end lost 6 bases, and 18 bases lay between the germline ends. In DNA, the CDR3 is TGCGCCAGCAGCATCGGGGGTGGGGGGTTGGATACGCAGTATTTT. Residues: CASSIGGGGLDTQYF.

V usage is TRBV10-3 and J usage is TRBJ2-7; D is tentatively TRBD1 or TRBD2 (5 bases each). The germline V and J ends were trimmed by 3 bases and 2 bases, with 14 bases remaining between them. The CDR3 has 15 residues. Germline assignment: CDR1 ENHRY and CDR2 SYGVKD. The CDR3 DNA reads TGTGCCATCAGTGATCGTGCAGGGACGACCTACGAGCAGTACTTC. Amino acids: CAISDRAGTTYEQYF.

The chain has TRBV11-2 and TRBJ1-3; D gene unclear. Germline loops: CDR1 SGHAT, CDR2 FQNNGV. With 1 base removed from V and 9 bases from J, the gap between germline ends came to 16 bases. The CDR3 is 15 amino acids. CDR3 DNA: TGTGCCAGCAGCTTAGTAAGGTCGTCGGGAGCCACCATATATTTT. Residues: CASSLVRSSGATIYF.

This clone was counted a few times. The DNA for the CDR3 is TGTGCCAGCAGCACAGGGGTTCCCCCTTACGAGCAGTACTTC. The encoded protein is CASSTGVPPYEQYF. J is TRBJ2-7 and V is TRBV7-9, with 7 bases identical to TRBD1. This CDR3 spans 14 amino acids. Germline assignment: CDR1 SEHNR and CDR2 FQNEAQ (reference sequence). Trimming cost V 5 bases and J 4 bases; bases outside gene matches: 8.

The genes are TRBV7-2 and TRBJ2-3; 8 nucleotides agree with TRBD2. V dropped 3 bases and J dropped 3; count of bases not matched to a gene: 5. Germline assignment: CDR1 SGHTA and CDR2 FQGNSA. This CDR3 is built from 15 residues. In DNA form, the CDR3 reads TGTGCCAGCAGCTTGGTTGGCGGGGGGACAGATACGCAGTATTTT. Its translation: CASSLVGGGTDTQYF. Filled out from reference TRBV7-2 and TRBJ2-3, the complete variable domain reads GAGVSQSPSNKVTEKGKDVELRCDPISGHTALYWYRQSLGQGLEFLIYFQGNSAPDKSGLPSDRFSAERTGGSVSTLTIQRTQQEDSAVYLCASSLVGGGTDTQYFGPGTRLTVL.

The chain combines TRBV7-2 with TRBJ2-1, with TRBD2 matching over 12 bases. Germline V gives CDR1 SGHTA, CDR2 FQGNSA. This CDR3 has 15 residues. V trimming: 4 bases; J trimming: 4 bases; junction bases outside the gene matches: 2. The CDR3 coding sequence is TGTGCCAGCAGCTCGACTAGCGGGGGATACAATGAGCAGTTCTTC. Translating gives CASSSTSGGYNEQFF.

The rearrangement uses TRBV6-5 and TRBJ2-7; D is possibly TRBD1 (5 bases). This CDR3 comprises 12 residues. Germline lookup yields CDR1 MNHEY and CDR2 SVGAGI. V was trimmed by 5 bases and J by 4 bases, leaving 9 bases between them. CDR3 sequence: CASSDPGYEQYF. The CDR3 bases are TGTGCCAGCAGTGACCCAGGGTACGAGCAGTACTTC.

The DNA for the CDR3 is TGTGCCAGCAGCTTAGAGTCGTTTCTTCCGGCGACCCAGTACTTC. Translated, it gives CASSLESFLPATQYF. The chain recombines TRBV7-2 with TRBJ2-5; no clear D gene. Trimming cost V 1 base and J 7 bases, with 16 bases left between them. Looked up from germline, CDR1 is SGHTA and CDR2 is FQGNSA. The CDR3 spans 15 residues.

The chain uses TRBV4-1 and TRBJ2-5; D assignment may be TRBD1 or TRBD2 (5 bases each). The CDR3 is 14 residues long. V shed 3 bases and J shed 9 bases, with 17 bases lying between them. The germline V gene encodes CDR1 MGHRA and CDR2 YSYEKL. The CDR3 sequence: CASSHGDPSAAQYF. As DNA, the CDR3 is TGCGCCAGCAGCCATGGGGACCCATCAGCGGCCCAGTACTTC.

This clone came up once. The rearrangement uses TRBV9 and TRBJ2-2; D is ambiguous. V was shortened by 0 bases and J by 5 bases, with 17 bases between the two germline ends. The germline CDR1 and CDR2 sequences are SGDLS and YYNGEE. The CDR3 has 17 amino acids. The chain's CDR3 is CASSVEGSGQLTGELFF. Written as DNA, the CDR3 is TGTGCCAGCAGCGTAGAGGGATCCGGTCAGCTAACCGGGGAGCTGTTTTTT.

The V call is TRBV11-2, the J call TRBJ2-1; perhaps TRBD2 as D (7 bases). There are 16 residues in the CDR3. Germline lookup yields CDR1 SGHAT and CDR2 FQNNGV. The ends were cut back, 5 bases at V and 2 bases at J, with 16 bases in the middle. For the CDR3, the DNA is TGTGCCAGCAGCCCCGTGGGGGGGGCTACCTACAATGAGCAGTTCTTC. Translated: CASSPVGGATYNEQFF.

This chain uses TRBV19 with TRBJ1-1; D unresolved. Germline-derived CDR1 and CDR2 are LNHDA and SQIVND (reference sequence). With 2 bases removed from V and 3 bases from J, the gap between germline ends came to 7 bases. There are 13 residues in the CDR3. CDR3 protein: CASSISRDTEAFF. CDR3 nucleotide sequence: TGTGCCAGTAGTATATCCCGGGACACTGAAGCTTTCTTT.

CDR3 sequence (DNA): TGTGCCAGTAGTATAGGTCAGGGGGCCGGGGAGCTGTTTTTT. It yields the protein CASSIGQGAGELFF. The V gene is TRBV19, the J gene TRBJ2-2; 7 bases line up with TRBD1. CDR1 LNHDA and CDR2 SQIVND come from the germline V gene (reference sequence). The junction had 2 bases not matched to a gene; V was cut back by 1 base and J by 6 bases. The CDR3 runs to 14 residues.

The chain joins TRBV6-1 to TRBJ1-5, with D tentatively TRBD1 (6 bases). Germline V gene sequence: CDR1 MNHNS, CDR2 SASEGT. This CDR3 is built from 14 residues. Trimming took off 1 base at V and 7 bases at J, with 11 bases between the two ends. CDR3 loop: CASSEGQGSQPQHF. Here the CDR3 DNA reads TGTGCCAGCAGTGAAGGGCAGGGGAGCCAGCCCCAGCATTTT.

The rearrangement links TRBV6-1 to TRBJ1-1, with 9 bases lining up with TRBD1. V lost 4 bases and J lost 0; bases outside the gene matches: 15. The CDR3 length is 19 residues. CDR1 is MNHNS and CDR2 is SASEGT in the germline V gene. The DNA of the CDR3 is TGTGCCAGCAGTGTCCCCCCGGGACAGGGACATGTAGTGAACACTGAAGCTTTCTTT. Its protein is CASSVPPGQGHVVNTEAFF.

This clone was observed once. The J gene is TRBJ1-5, the V gene TRBV5-6; a possible D gene is TRBD1 (6 bases). Per germline, CDR1 SGHDT and CDR2 YYEEEE. V was trimmed by 0 bases and J by 7 bases, leaving 11 bases between them. CDR3 size: 14 residues. The CDR3 sequence: CASSLEGGRQPQHF. Here the CDR3 DNA reads TGTGCCAGCAGCTTGGAGGGGGGTCGACAGCCCCAGCATTTT.

In its sample, this clone was seen once. The genes are TRBV7-2 and TRBJ2-1; D is possibly TRBD1 (5 bases). Trimming took 1 base from V and 8 from J, leaving 12 bases between them. Germline V gene data show CDR1 as SGHTA and CDR2 as FQGNSA. This CDR3 region has 14 residues. The DNA for the CDR3 is TGTGCCAGCAGCTTAGACAGGAATGGCTATGAGCAGTTCTTC. It codes for CASSLDRNGYEQFF.

The CDR3 DNA reads as TGTGCCACCCTGGGGGGTTATCAGCCCCAGCATTTT. Its protein is CATLGGYQPQHF. The chain combines TRBV28 with TRBJ1-5, with a weak D call TRBD1 (5 bases). The germline CDR1 and CDR2 sequences are MDHEN and SYDVKM. There are 12 residues in the CDR3. V was clipped by 10 bases and J by 5 bases, with 12 bases between them.

This clone was counted only a few times. This chain links TRBV5-4 with TRBJ1-1, with TRBD1 matching 7 bases. V lost 4 bases to trimming and J lost 1 base; unmatched junction nucleotides: 13. Germline V CDR1 and CDR2: SGHNT, YYREEE (reference sequence). CDR3 size: 17 residues. CDR3 sequence: CASSPIPGGGGNTEAFF. The CDR3 nucleotides read TGTGCCAGCAGCCCCATCCCAGGGGGAGGGGGGAACACTGAAGCTTTCTTT.

This clone is a singleton in its sample. This rearrangement joins TRBV25-1 to TRBJ1-2; no clear D. The V gene's germline CDR1 is MGHDK and CDR2 SYGVNS. This CDR3 has 11 residues. Trimming stripped 6 bases from V and 2 bases from J, with 4 bases between. The CDR3 sequence is CASSENYGYTF. The DNA of the CDR3 is TGTGCCAGCAGCGAGAACTATGGCTACACCTTC.

This chain joins TRBV29-1 and TRBJ1-5, with TRBD1 matching over 8 bases. The V segment lost 6 bases and the J segment 6 bases; nucleotides outside the gene matches: 4. Germline values: CDR1 SQVTM, CDR2 ANQGSEA. The CDR3 consists of 12 residues. The CDR3 loop reads CSVSDRGQPQHF. CDR3 nucleotide sequence: TGCAGCGTAAGCGACAGGGGTCAGCCCCAGCATTTT.

The V gene is TRBV30, the J gene TRBJ1-5; 9 nucleotides align to TRBD1. The CDR3 totals 13 residues. Germline-derived CDR1 and CDR2 are GTSNPN and SVGIG (reference sequence). Unmatched junction bases numbered 2, after V lost 5 bases and J lost 3 bases. CDR3: CAWGQGNNQPQHF. The CDR3 DNA is TGTGCCTGGGGACAGGGGAACAATCAGCCCCAGCATTTT.

The chain is built from TRBV15 and TRBJ2-3; D gene uncertain. Trimming removed 0 bases from V and 4 bases from J, with 11 bases in between. The CDR3 extends over 15 amino acids. Germline CDR1 reads LNHNV; CDR2 reads YYDKDF (reference sequence). The CDR3 DNA is TGTGCCACCAGCAGAGAGCGCGCAAAAGCAGATACGCAGTATTTT. It encodes CATSRERAKADTQYF.

The J gene is TRBJ2-2, the V gene TRBV19; D possibly corresponds to TRBD1 (6 bases). V was trimmed by 3 bases and J by 7 bases, leaving 9 bases between them. CDR1 is LNHDA and CDR2 is SQIVND in the germline V gene (reference sequence). This CDR3 has 13 residues. Here the CDR3 DNA reads TGTGCCAGTAGTATCCCAGGGGTCGGGGAGCTGTTTTTT. Amino acids: CASSIPGVGELFF.

The V call is TRBV5-5, the J call TRBJ1-5; D perhaps matches TRBD1 (6 bases). The germline V gene has CDR1 SGHKS and CDR2 YYEKEE (reference sequence). V gave up 2 bases and J gave up 6 bases, with 15 bases separating them. This CDR3 contains 15 residues. The CDR3 spells CASSFGWGQGQPQHF. The CDR3 coding sequence is TGTGCCAGCAGCTTTGGATGGGGGCAAGGTCAGCCCCAGCATTTT.

The V gene is TRBV5-6, the J gene TRBJ2-1; possibly TRBD1 or TRBD2 for D (6 bases each). The CDR3 consists of 13 residues. V lost 2 bases to trimming and J lost 8 bases, with 11 bases between them. Germline V gene data show CDR1 as SGHDT and CDR2 as YYEEEE. The CDR3, as DNA: TGTGCCAGCAGCTTCGAGGGGGGCTATGAGCAGTTCTTC. Protein sequence: CASSFEGGYEQFF.

The rearrangement uses TRBV6-5 and TRBJ1-2; weak D call: TRBD1 (5 bases). The CDR3 length is 16 residues. The germline V gene has CDR1 MNHEY and CDR2 SVGAGI. Trimming stripped 0 bases from V and 3 bases from J, with 14 bases between. CDR3 in amino acids: CASSYSMGTEDYGYTF. The DNA of the CDR3 is TGTGCCAGCAGTTACTCGATGGGGACGGAGGACTATGGCTACACCTTC.

This clone was recorded a few times. The CDR3: CASSGRQRGWTGELFF. The CDR3 coding sequence is TGTGCCAGCAGCGGGCGACAGAGGGGTTGGACCGGGGAGCTGTTTTTT. The chain joins TRBV7-9 to TRBJ2-2; either TRBD1 or TRBD2 may supply D (5 bases each). Germline V gives CDR1 SEHNR, CDR2 FQNEAQ (reference sequence). Trimming stripped 5 bases from V and 5 bases from J, with 18 bases between. The CDR3 length is 16 residues.

This clone was detected a few times. CDR3 loop: CASRSGRSSGNTIYF. The CDR3 nucleotides read TGTGCCAGCAGGTCAGGTCGTAGCTCTGGAAACACCATATATTTT. The chain is built from TRBV7-9 and TRBJ1-3; D remains unclear. Trimming pared 6 bases from V and 0 bases from J, leaving 12 bases between. Germline CDR1 is SEHNR and CDR2 is FQNEAQ (reference sequence). CDR3 length equals 15 residues.

The chain recombines TRBV11-2 with TRBJ1-6; D remains unclear. There are 13 residues in the CDR3. The germline V and J ends were trimmed by 3 bases and 9 bases, with 9 bases remaining between them. The germline V gene has CDR1 SGHAT and CDR2 FQNNGV. CDR3 coding DNA: TGTGCCAGCAGCTTCTCCCCCCCTTCACCCCTCCACTTT. This translates into CASSFSPPSPLHF. Using reference TRBV11-2 and TRBJ1-6 for the parts outside the CDR3, the full variable domain is EAGVAQSPRYKIIEKRQSVAFWCNPISGHATLYWYQQILGQGPKLLIQFQNNGVVDDSQLPKDRFSAERLKGVDSTLKIQPAKLEDSAVYLCASSFSPPSPLHFGNGTRLTVT.